This T cell receptor beta chain comes out of a study of T cell responses to AZD1222 COVID-19 vaccine. As for this clone: The antigen is undetermined.

TCRdb's table, derived via immunoSEQ multiplex PCR, lists solely in-frame clones and lacks some. The sample lists around 150,000 clones, 80% to 95% occurring once. The CDR3 has 14 amino acids. Germline values: CDR1 SGHAT, CDR2 FQNNGV. V dropped 5 bases and J dropped 7 bases, with 14 bases sitting between them. Study-wide results and caveats: Spike-specific TCR breadth and depth went up after people got two AZD1222 doses.

This specimen was peripheral blood, taken on day 0 of AZD1222 vaccination. This clonotype was obtained from an adult in good health. The chain uses TRBV11-2 and TRBJ1-4; D is undetermined. The CDR3 reads CASSPIISPEKLFF. The CDR3 DNA reads TGTGCCAGCAGCCCGATAATTAGCCCTGAAAAACTGTTTTTT.